A selection of T cell receptor beta chains follows, all from one sample in a study of blood T cell repertoires in COVID-19. Produced via immunoSEQ multiplex PCR; TCRdb's table is partial and in-frame only. The sample includes 150,000 to 190,000 clones, about 88% of them seen just once. Source material: peripheral blood. These receptor sequences come from a woman aged 55-70 years with COVID-19, enrolled during active disease. Both conserved end residues are part of each CDR3. The order of the fields is clone size, J gene, V gene, D gene, CDR3 protein, CDR3 DNA. A D gene is named only where the DNA matches it firmly. Not all rows give a size; the values are once, few, many and, for expanded clones, a class.

. | TRBJ1-2 | TRBV7-9 | TRBD1 | CASSLDGTGPSGYGYTF | TGTGCCAGCAGCTTAGATGGGACAGGGCCATCTGGGTATGGCTACACCTTC
. | TRBJ1-4 | TRBV18 | TRBD1 | CASSKDREATNEKLFF | TGTGCCAGCTCAAAGGACAGGGAGGCAACTAATGAAAAACTGTTTTTT
few | TRBJ1-1 | TRBV6-5 | . | CASSFVQGGNTEAFF | TGTGCCAGCAGTTTCGTACAGGGCGGAAACACTGAAGCTTTCTTT
. | TRBJ1-3 | TRBV6-5 | TRBD1 | CASILAGGVGNTIYF | TGTGCCAGCATCTTAGCAGGGGGCGTAGGAAACACCATATATTTT
. | TRBJ1-2 | TRBV5-1 | TRBD1 | CASSPGQGKGYGYTF | TGCGCCAGCAGCCCCGGACAGGGAAAAGGATATGGCTACACCTTC
. | TRBJ1-2 | TRBV6-5 | TRBD1 | CASSRDRYYGYTF | TGTGCCAGCAGCCGGGACAGGTACTATGGCTACACCTTC
. | TRBJ2-2 | TRBV5-1 | . | CASSQTAMNTGELFF | TGCGCCAGCAGCCAGACAGCAATGAACACCGGGGAGCTGTTTTTT
. | TRBJ2-1 | TRBV3-1/TRBV3-2 | TRBD2 | CASSQRLAGGFYNEQFF | TGTGCCAGCAGCCAGCGACTAGCGGGAGGTTTCTACAATGAGCAGTTCTTC
. | TRBJ1-1 | TRBV5-1 | . | CASSLQTGNTEAFF | TGCGCCAGCAGCTTGCAGACAGGGAACACTGAAGCTTTCTTT
. | TRBJ1-6 | TRBV6-5 | . | CASSYGGGGLNSPLHF | TGTGCCAGCAGTTACGGCGGGGGAGGGTTGAATTCACCCCTCCACTTT
. | TRBJ1-2 | TRBV24-1 | TRBD1 | CATSEPDRVYGYTF | TGTGCCACCAGTGAGCCGGACAGGGTCTATGGCTACACCTTC
. | TRBJ1-6 | TRBV27 | . | CASSFLTGNSPLHF | TGTGCCAGCAGTTTCCTTACTGGTAATTCACCCCTCCACTTT
once | TRBJ2-5 | TRBV15 | TRBD1 | CATSRGPGTGQETQYF | TGTGCCACCAGCAGGGGGCCCGGGACAGGCCAAGAGACCCAGTACTTC
. | TRBJ1-4 | TRBV15 | . | CATSRDRPGPNEKLFF | TGTGCCACCAGCAGAGATAGGCCAGGCCCTAATGAAAAACTGTTTTTT
. | TRBJ1-1 | TRBV6-5 | TRBD1 | CASRGDSLLNTEAFF | TGTGCCAGCAGGGGGGACAGCCTTTTGAACACTGAAGCTTTCTTT
. | TRBJ2-1 | TRBV11-2 | . | CASSLEIATNEQFF | TGTGCCAGCAGCTTAGAGATTGCAACTAATGAGCAGTTCTTC
. | TRBJ1-2 | TRBV11-1 | TRBD1 | CASSSTLTDRIYGYTF | TGTGCCAGCAGCTCAACCCTGACGGACAGGATCTATGGCTACACCTTC
once | TRBJ2-7 | TRBV6-5 | . | CASRQPRGSYEQYF | TGTGCCAGCAGACAACCAAGGGGGTCCTACGAGCAGTACTTC
. | TRBJ1-1 | TRBV7-9 | TRBD1 | CASTFLGQGNTEAFF | TGTGCCAGCACCTTCCTTGGACAGGGAAACACTGAAGCTTTCTTT
. | TRBJ2-2 | TRBV9 | . | CASSVVLTGELFF | TGTGCCAGCAGCGTAGTACTCACCGGGGAGCTGTTTTTT
few | TRBJ2-3 | TRBV6-6 | . | CASSNPPRAEDTQYF | TGTGCCAGCAGTAACCCACCGCGGGCCGAAGATACGCAGTATTTT
. | TRBJ1-1 | TRBV5-1 | . | CASSSANRATEAFF | TGCGCCAGCAGCTCGGCAAACAGGGCAACTGAAGCTTTCTTT
. | TRBJ1-1 | TRBV4-1 | TRBD1 | CASTLFGTGDTEAFF | TGCGCCAGCACCTTATTCGGGACAGGGGACACTGAAGCTTTCTTT
. | TRBJ1-2 | TRBV11-2 | . | CASSLRRGHGYTF | TGTGCCAGCAGCTTACGCCGGGGACACGGCTACACCTTC
. | TRBJ2-3 | TRBV5-6 | . | CASSTSTDTQYF | TGTGCCAGCAGCACCAGTACAGATACGCAGTATTTT
. | TRBJ2-2 | TRBV11-3 | . | CASSRTPTGGELFF | TGTGCCAGCAGCCGGACACCCACGGGCGGGGAGCTGTTTTTT
. | TRBJ2-2 | TRBV19 | TRBD2 | CASSTGGTGTGELFF | TGTGCCAGTAGTACGGGGGGGACGGGCACCGGGGAGCTGTTTTTT
. | TRBJ1-1 | TRBV9 | . | CASSVAGEDTEAFF | TGTGCCAGCAGCGTAGCCGGGGAGGACACTGAAGCTTTCTTT
. | TRBJ1-2 | TRBV9 | . | CASSARGNYGYTF | TGTGCCAGCAGCGCGAGGGGGAACTATGGCTACACCTTC
once | TRBJ2-3 | TRBV14 | TRBD1 | CASSQNTGTGGTDTQYF | TGTGCCAGCAGCCAAAACACCGGGACAGGGGGCACAGATACGCAGTATTTT